The 3 T cell receptor beta chains below come from one sample, sequenced in a study of T cells in localized non-small cell lung cancer. This table comes from immunoSEQ multiplex PCR, and its TCRdb copy is limited to in-frame clones, with some not included. The repertoire holds roughly 40,000 clones, around 86% seen once, with about 3.5% in the top ten. The specimen was peripheral blood, collected before any cancer treatment. These receptors came from a man aged 18 to 55 with stage I lung adenocarcinoma.

This clone appeared a few times. The chain links TRBV7-9 to TRBJ1-4, with D hard to call. Per germline, CDR1 SEHNR and CDR2 FQNEAQ (reference sequence). The CDR3 runs 14 residues. The V end was cut by 1 base, the J end by 8 bases, with 11 bases between. CDR3 in DNA: TGTGCCAGCAGCTTAGGGGGAGCCGTCGAAAAACTGTTTTTT. Translating it yields CASSLGGAVEKLFF.

The rearrangement joins TRBV27 to TRBJ2-5, with D unresolved. Germline assignment: CDR1 MNHEY and CDR2 SMNVEV (reference sequence). Trimming removed 8 bases from V and 1 base from J, with 20 bases in between. The CDR3 spans 16 residues. CDR3 sequence: CASRSVAPHGQETQYF. The CDR3 DNA reads as TGTGCCAGCCGCAGTGTCGCTCCCCATGGCCAAGAGACCCAGTACTTC.

The rearrangement links TRBV2 to TRBJ2-3; TRBD2 might be the D (6 bases). The CDR3 length is 14 residues. Germline values: CDR1 SNHLY, CDR2 FYNNEI. V lost 8 bases to trimming and J lost 0 bases, with 12 bases between them. CDR3 nucleotide sequence: TGTGCCAGCTTCGGGCGGGGTAGCACAGATACGCAGTATTTT. Translation gives CASFGRGSTDTQYF.